This entry features one T cell receptor (beta chain) sequence. The entry originates in a study of blood T cell repertoires in COVID-19. Across the study: In each case, the material was cDNA or gDNA derived from T cells, B-cell-depleted T cells, or PBMCs.

The V gene's germline CDR1 is MGHRA and CDR2 YSYEKL. The CDR3 totals 17 residues. Trimming left V 0 bases short and J 0 bases short, with 12 bases between. Using immunoSEQ multiplex PCR, the repertoire was profiled, and TCRdb retains in-frame clones only, with some absent. The sample has tens of thousands of clones, around four fifths seen once. This TCR came from a human donor with acute or convalescent COVID-19. The donor label of this sample is uncertain. The chain joins TRBV4-1 to TRBJ1-3; unclear D gene. The sample was peripheral blood. CDR3 amino acids: CASSQETMVLSGNTIYF. CDR3 bases: TGCGCCAGCAGCCAAGAAACGATGGTACTCTCTGGAAACACCATATATTTT.